This is a list of T cell receptor beta chains from one sample in a study of CD8 T cells in Susac syndrome. TCRdb reanalysed the immunoSEQ multiplex PCR reads using MiXCR and keeps one entry per CDR3 protein. This table has about 210,000 distinct CDR3 sequences, around 96% appearing once. Sample: CD4+ T cells from PBMCs. Source of these receptors: a human donor with multiple sclerosis. Both conserved end residues are part of each CDR3. D genes are given only for firm matches. Where a row states a size, it is once, few, many or the class of an expanded clone; other rows omit it.

J	size	V	D	CDR3	DNA
TRBJ2-7	-	TRBV3-1	-	CASSQSRAYEQYF	TGTGCCAGCAGCCAATCAAGGGCCTACGAGCAGTACTTC
TRBJ2-5	-	TRBV5-4	TRBD2	CASSGGLGGETQYF	TGTGCCAGCAGCGGTGGACTAGGAGGGGAGACCCAGTACTTC
TRBJ2-7	-	TRBV29-1	-	CSVARDISYEQYF	TGCAGCGTTGCCCGGGACATTTCCTACGAGCAGTACTTC
TRBJ2-2	few	TRBV27	TRBD2	CASSLLAGVGTGELFF	TGTGCCAGCAGTTTACTAGCGGGAGTAGGAACCGGGGAGCTGTTTTTT
TRBJ2-3	-	TRBV3-1	TRBD2	CASSHRVSSGRVDTQYF	TGTGCCAGCAGCCACCGAGTAAGTAGCGGGAGGGTGGATACGCAGTATTTT
TRBJ2-7	once	TRBV7-2	TRBD1	CASSPGGHYYYEQYF	TGTGCCAGCAGCCCAGGGGGCCACTACTACTACGAGCAGTACTTC
TRBJ1-1	once	TRBV29-1	-	CSVVSTEAFF	TGCAGCGTTGTAAGCACTGAAGCTTTCTTT
TRBJ2-3	-	TRBV2	-	CASTQGLGTDTQYF	TGTGCCAGCACGCAGGGTTTGGGAACAGATACGCAGTATTTT
TRBJ2-7	-	TRBV29-1	TRBD1	CSVEDLGGTGTYEQYF	TGCAGCGTTGAAGACCTGGGGGGGACAGGGACCTACGAGCAGTACTTC
TRBJ2-2	-	TRBV3-1	TRBD2	CASSQDRRAGGLTGELFF	TGTGCCAGCAGCCAAGATCGTCGAGCGGGGGGACTAACCGGGGAGCTGTTTTTT
TRBJ1-3	-	TRBV5-6	TRBD1	CASSWDRVNSGNTIYF	TGTGCCAGCAGCTGGGACAGGGTGAACTCTGGAAACACCATATATTTT
TRBJ2-5	-	TRBV28	TRBD1	CASSFGQGAQETQYF	TGTGCCAGCAGTTTCGGGCAGGGGGCCCAAGAGACCCAGTACTTC
TRBJ2-3	-	TRBV6-1	-	CASSPRGIGTDTQYF	TGTGCCAGCAGTCCTCGTGGGATCGGCACAGATACGCAGTATTTT
TRBJ2-1	once	TRBV20-1	TRBD2	CSGSLAGINEQFF	TGCAGTGGAAGCCTAGCGGGAATCAATGAGCAGTTCTTC
TRBJ1-1	-	TRBV30	-	CAWSVDRDTEAFF	TGTGCCTGGAGTGTAGATCGGGACACTGAAGCTTTCTTT
TRBJ1-1	few	TRBV19	-	CASRQNTEAFF	TGTGCCAGTAGACAAAACACTGAAGCTTTCTTT
TRBJ1-5	-	TRBV6-1	TRBD1	CASSKTGGLYQPQHF	TGTGCCAGCTCAAAAACAGGGGGCCTTTATCAGCCCCAGCATTTT
TRBJ1-1	-	TRBV3-1	-	CASSHGRDGGAFF	TGTGCCAGCAGCCATGGTCGAGACGGTGGAGCTTTCTTT
TRBJ1-2	-	TRBV27	TRBD1	CASSRGDRDNYGYTF	TGTGCCAGCAGCCGTGGGGACAGGGATAACTATGGCTACACCTTC
TRBJ1-2	once	TRBV2	-	CASPGRARYGYTF	TGTGCCAGCCCTGGGAGGGCTAGATATGGCTACACCTTC
TRBJ2-1	-	TRBV2	-	CASSGQGRASEQFF	TGTGCCAGCAGTGGGCAGGGACGGGCTAGTGAGCAGTTCTTC
TRBJ2-5	-	TRBV28	-	CASSLSGPRAQYF	TGTGCCAGCAGCTTATCGGGCCCCCGGGCCCAGTACTTC
TRBJ2-7	-	TRBV27	-	CATPIGDPREQYF	TGTGCCACCCCAATAGGGGACCCTCGCGAGCAGTACTTC